A single sample is the source of the 6 T cell receptor beta chains below, sequenced in a study of blood T cell repertoires in COVID-19. Repertoires were generated with immunoSEQ multiplex PCR, while TCRdb's copy carries only in-frame clones and drops some. The sample yields 72,000 or so clones, about 85% seen once. Sequencing was done on a sample of peripheral blood. These receptors all come from an elderly woman with active or convalescent COVID-19.

The V and J genes are TRBV5-4 and TRBJ1-2; 11 bases align to TRBD1. Germline V gene data show CDR1 as SGHNT and CDR2 as YYREEE (reference sequence). Trimming removed 4 bases from V and 7 bases from J; junction bases left unmatched: 6. The CDR3 is 14 amino acids. The CDR3 DNA sequence: TGTGCCAGCAGCCGGGACAGGGGGGAGGTTGGCTACACCTTC. Translating it yields CASSRDRGEVGYTF.

The genes are TRBV6-5 and TRBJ1-3, with TRBD1 matching 7 bases. V was pared by 0 bases and J by 9 bases, with 11 bases of the junction left unmatched. This CDR3 spans 16 amino acids. Germline V CDR1 and CDR2: MNHEY, SVGAGI. In DNA, the CDR3 is TGTGCCAGCAGTTACTCCGGCGGACAGGTTGGGAGCACCATATATTTT. Protein product: CASSYSGGQVGSTIYF.

The chain recombines TRBV2 with TRBJ1-2; TRBD1 might be the D (5 bases). This CDR3 spans 14 amino acids. Looked up from germline, CDR1 is SNHLY and CDR2 is FYNNEI. The V and J ends lost 2 bases and 4 bases respectively, with 11 bases between them. DNA of the CDR3: TGTGCCAGCAGTGAAAGTGAGACAGCCTATGGCTACACCTTC. As protein: CASSESETAYGYTF.

J is TRBJ2-3 and V is TRBV9, with 10 bases that match TRBD2. Germline V gene sequence: CDR1 SGDLS, CDR2 YYNGEE. After removal of 6 bases from V and 1 base from J, the junction contained 2 bases not matched to a gene. This CDR3 region has 14 residues. CDR3 in amino acids: CASTTSGGTDTQYF. The CDR3 nucleotides read TGTGCCAGCACAACTAGCGGGGGCACAGATACGCAGTATTTT.

The chain carries TRBV5-6 and TRBJ2-2, with TRBD2 identical over 8 bases. The trim removed 1 base at V and 0 bases at J, leaving 8 bases unmatched. CDR3 length: 18 residues. The germline gives CDR1 SGHDT, CDR2 YYEEEE. CDR3 sequence: CASSLYSSGGTNTGELFF. DNA for the CDR3: TGTGCCAGCAGCTTGTATTCAAGCGGGGGAACGAACACCGGGGAGCTGTTTTTT.

V is TRBV5-5 and J is TRBJ2-7; D is possibly TRBD2 (6 bases). V was pared by 3 bases and J by 4 bases, with 8 bases between. Germline CDR1 reads SGHKS; CDR2 reads YYEKEE (reference sequence). This CDR3 has 12 residues. CDR3 region: CASSSEGYEQYF. The CDR3 nucleotides are TGTGCCAGCAGCTCGGAGGGTTACGAGCAGTACTTC.